Below, 25 T cell receptor beta chains from the same sample are listed, as sequenced in a study of PD-1 blockade in mismatch repair-deficient tumors. These TCRs are of unknown antigen specificity. Time point described: roughly 10-day in vitro stimulation with candidate neoantigen peptide 7. Profiling relied on immunoSEQ multiplex PCR, and the TCRdb table lists in-frame clones only, not all of them. The data contain about 8,700 clones, approximately 88% of them singletons. The sample in question was cells cultured in vitro, obtained from a patient treated with pembrolizumab. These receptors all stem from an adult with mismatch repair-deficient cancer.

The chain uses TRBV13 and TRBJ2-3; 9 nucleotides align to TRBD1. This CDR3 is built from 15 residues. V lost 6 bases to trimming and J lost 2 bases; unmatched junction nucleotides: 6. CDR1 and CDR2 from the germline V gene are PRHDT and FYEKMQ (reference sequence). DNA of the CDR3: TGTGCCAGCAGTCGGACAGGGGAAAACACAGATACGCAGTATTTT. This codes for CASSRTGENTDTQYF.

V usage is TRBV6-5 and J usage is TRBJ2-1; D is unclear. CDR1 and CDR2 from the germline V gene are MNHEY and SVGAGI. V lost 5 bases and J lost 12, with 11 bases in between. The CDR3 loop spans 11 amino acids. The CDR3 region is CASSLHGRQFF. CDR3 in DNA: TGTGCCAGCAGTCTCCACGGCCGGCAGTTCTTC.

The V gene is TRBV7-2, the J gene TRBJ2-5; D remains ambiguous. The CDR3 length is 11 residues. Trimming stripped 5 bases from V and 4 bases from J, with 5 bases between. Germline V gene sequence: CDR1 SGHTA, CDR2 FQGNSA. CDR3 loop: CASSLIETQYF. CDR3 in DNA: TGTGCCAGCAGCCTAATAGAGACCCAGTACTTC.

The gene calls are TRBV7-9 and TRBJ2-2; no clear D. Trimming pared 2 bases from V and 7 bases from J, leaving 2 bases between. The germline V gene encodes CDR1 SEHNR and CDR2 FQNEAQ (reference sequence). The CDR3 is made up of 11 amino acids. The CDR3 loop is CASSLLGELFF. The CDR3 DNA is TGTGCCAGCAGCTTACTCGGGGAGCTGTTTTTT.

The CDR3 loop is CASSYSIYQPQHF. The CDR3 DNA follows: TGTGCCAGCAGTTACTCGATATATCAGCCCCAGCATTTT. The chain is built from TRBV6-5 and TRBJ1-5; D is uncertain. With 0 bases removed from V and 5 bases from J, the gap between germline ends came to 5 bases. Per the germline V gene, CDR1 is MNHEY and CDR2 is SVGAGI. This CDR3 contains 13 residues.

The chain recombines TRBV28 with TRBJ2-7; D not resolved. Germline-derived CDR1 and CDR2 are MDHEN and SYDVKM. Trimming took 2 bases from V and 5 from J, leaving 1 base between them. The CDR3 loop spans 10 amino acids. The CDR3 protein is CASSLDEQYF. CDR3 DNA: TGTGCCAGCAGTTTAGACGAGCAGTACTTC.

This chain links TRBV6-1 with TRBJ2-1; 11 nucleotides match TRBD2. CDR1 MNHNS and CDR2 SASEGT come from the germline V gene. V shed 6 bases, J shed 5 bases, and the junction held 6 bases outside the gene matches. This CDR3 has 15 amino acids. The CDR3 region is CASSRRGLADNEQFF. The CDR3 coding sequence is TGTGCCAGCAGCCGCCGGGGACTAGCGGACAATGAGCAGTTCTTC.

The chain links TRBV28 to TRBJ2-7; 9 bases fit TRBD1. V was clipped by 2 bases and J by 6 bases; unmatched bases: 5. The CDR3 is 14 residues long. From germline, CDR1 is MDHEN and CDR2 SYDVKM. The CDR3 coding sequence is TGTGCCAGCAGTTTACCGGGACAGGGTCTCGAGCAGTACTTC. It yields the protein CASSLPGQGLEQYF.

The CDR3 region is CASSLGLMNTEAFF. Here the CDR3 DNA reads TGTGCCAGCAGCTTGGGGTTGATGAACACTGAAGCTTTCTTT. V and J are TRBV5-4 and TRBJ1-1, with D unclear. The CDR3 length is 14 residues. V lost 0 bases and J 0 bases, leaving 6 bases between the germline ends. Germline CDR1 and CDR2: SGHNT and YYREEE (reference sequence).

The V gene is TRBV7-9, the J gene TRBJ1-2, with D uncertain. This CDR3 is built from 16 residues. Germline CDR1 SEHNR, CDR2 FQNEAQ (reference sequence). The V and J ends lost 5 bases and 3 bases respectively, with 19 bases between them. This CDR3 reads CASSPPFVAGYYGYTF. CDR3 nucleotides: TGTGCCAGCAGCCCACCGTTTGTGGCAGGTTACTATGGCTACACCTTC.

V usage is TRBV28 and J usage is TRBJ2-5, with D maybe TRBD1 (5 bases). Trimming stripped 5 bases from V and 5 bases from J, with 27 bases between. The CDR3 extends over 18 amino acids. Germline V gene sequence: CDR1 MDHEN, CDR2 SYDVKM. CDR3 DNA: TGTGCCAGCAGTGGCCAGAGGCCACCGTGGGGCGGTCGGGAGACCCAGTACTTC. Translation gives CASSGQRPPWGGRETQYF.

V and J are TRBV6-1 and TRBJ2-3; no clear D. The CDR3 contains 14 residues. Per the germline V gene, CDR1 is MNHNS and CDR2 is SASEGT. With 2 bases removed from V and 3 bases from J, the gap between germline ends came to 9 bases. As DNA, the CDR3 is TGTGCCAGCAGTGAAATAGGGTATACAGATACGCAGTATTTT. Protein product: CASSEIGYTDTQYF.

The sample holds a few counts of this clone. The V call is TRBV19, the J call TRBJ2-3, with D unclear. V was trimmed by 9 bases and J by 3 bases, leaving 16 bases between them. Germline CDR1 is LNHDA and CDR2 is SQIVND (reference sequence). The CDR3 covers 14 residues. This CDR3 is CASRSWTDTDTQYF. CDR3 nucleotide sequence: TGTGCCAGCAGATCTTGGACGGATACAGATACGCAGTATTTT. The full variable domain, with the rest looked up from reference TRBV19 and TRBJ2-3, is DGGITQSPKYLFRKEGQNVTLSCEQNLNHDAMYWYRQDPGQGLRLIYYSQIVNDFQKGDIAEGYSVSREKKESFPLTVTSAQKNPTAFYLCASRSWTDTDTQYFGPGTRLTVL.

This clone was seen a handful of times. V is TRBV5-1 and J is TRBJ2-2; D not resolved. The germline gives CDR1 SGHRS, CDR2 YFSETQ. The CDR3 sequence is 16 residues long. Trimming left V 4 bases short and J 2 bases short, with 15 bases between. CDR3: CASSLVPGLNTGELFF. CDR3 sequence (DNA): TGCGCCAGCAGCCTGGTGCCCGGGCTAAACACCGGGGAGCTGTTTTTT.

The count of this clone is one. The chain recombines TRBV10-1 with TRBJ2-2; 12 bases line up with TRBD1. Germline lookup yields CDR1 WNHNN and CDR2 SYGVQD (reference sequence). This CDR3 contains 20 residues. V was pared by 2 bases and J by 1 base, with 11 bases of the junction left unmatched. CDR3 residues: CASSESPTGTGGLNTGELFF. For the CDR3, the DNA is TGCGCCAGCAGTGAGAGCCCCACCGGGACAGGGGGCTTGAACACCGGGGAGCTGTTTTTT.

V and J are TRBV18 and TRBJ2-7; TRBD2 aligns across 8 bases. The CDR3 totals 15 residues. J gave up 5 bases and V 3 bases, and 9 bases lay outside the gene matches. Germline lookup yields CDR1 KGHSH and CDR2 LQKENI. The CDR3 DNA follows: TGTGCCAGCTCACCCCGGAATAGCGGGACCCACGAGCAGTACTTC. Residues: CASSPRNSGTHEQYF. Looking up the rest from reference TRBV18 and TRBJ2-7 gives the full variable domain: NAGVMQNPRHLVRRRGQEARLRCSPMKGHSHVYWYRQLPEEGLKFMVYLQKENIIDESGMPKERFSAEFPKEGPSILRIQQVVRGDSAAYFCASSPRNSGTHEQYFGPGTRLTVT.

This rearrangement joins TRBV4-1 to TRBJ1-2; 10 bases fit TRBD1. The CDR3 totals 18 residues. With V trimmed by 0 bases and J by 8 bases, 15 bases remained unmatched. Germline V gene data show CDR1 as MGHRA and CDR2 as YSYEKL. CDR3 residues: CASSQDSGTGATLLGYTF. CDR3 DNA sequence: TGCGCCAGCAGCCAAGACTCCGGGACAGGGGCGACTCTCTTGGGCTACACCTTC.

The CDR3 nucleotides are TGTGCCAGCAGCCTGAACCCCACAGATACGCAGTATTTT. It yields the protein CASSLNPTDTQYF. This chain links TRBV7-2 with TRBJ2-3; no clear D. Between the trimmed V and J ends, which lost 5 bases and 2 bases, there was a span of 8 bases. The V gene's germline CDR1 is SGHTA and CDR2 FQGNSA. The CDR3 length is 13 residues.

V usage is TRBV29-1 and J usage is TRBJ2-3; perhaps D is TRBD1 or TRBD2 (5 bases each). The length of the CDR3 is 15 residues. The V and J ends lost 1 base and 2 bases respectively, with 13 bases between them. Germline V CDR1 and CDR2: SQVTM, ANQGSEA. CDR3: CSVEGVGTVTDTQYF. DNA of the CDR3: TGCAGCGTTGAAGGAGTGGGGACGGTCACAGATACGCAGTATTTT.

The chain uses TRBV2 and TRBJ1-5, with 9 bases matching TRBD1. Trimming took 7 bases from V and 6 from J; bases not matched to a gene: 4. CDR1 is SNHLY, CDR2 FYNNEI, per germline. The CDR3 is 13 residues long. The CDR3 is CASTRDRVQPQHF. CDR3 coding DNA: TGTGCCAGCACTAGGGACAGGGTTCAGCCCCAGCATTTT.

V and J are TRBV28 and TRBJ2-6; D not resolved. Germline V gene lookup returns CDR1 MDHEN and CDR2 SYDVKM. The CDR3 is made up of 17 amino acids. The V end lost 1 base, the J end lost 0 bases, and 10 bases lay between the germline ends. CDR3 sequence (DNA): TGTGCCAGCAGTTTATTGGCCGCCAGCTCTGGGGCCAACGTCCTGACTTTC. Its protein is CASSLLAASSGANVLTF.

This chain joins TRBV19 and TRBJ1-5, with a possible D match to TRBD1 (5 bases). Germline lookup yields CDR1 LNHDA and CDR2 SQIVND (reference sequence). V was clipped by 5 bases and J by 9 bases, with 8 bases between them. The CDR3 contains 11 residues. The CDR3 DNA is TGTGCCAGTAGTTATACAGGGCCCCAGCATTTT. Translation gives CASSYTGPQHF.

The chain has TRBV5-1 and TRBJ2-3; 9 bases map to TRBD2. CDR1 is SGHRS and CDR2 is YFSETQ in the germline V gene. V lost 2 bases to trimming and J lost 4 bases; unmatched junction nucleotides: 8. This CDR3 region has 16 residues. DNA for the CDR3: TGCGCCAGCAGCTTCGGACTAGCGAGGTATCCAGATACGCAGTATTTT. It encodes CASSFGLARYPDTQYF. Full variable domain (remainder filled in from reference TRBV5-1 and TRBJ2-3): KAGVTQTPRYLIKTRGQQVTLSCSPISGHRSVSWYQQTPGQGLQFLFEYFSETQRNKGNFPGRFSGRQFSNSRSEMNVSTLELGDSALYLCASSFGLARYPDTQYFGPGTRLTVL.

The chain employs TRBV19 and TRBJ2-7, with a possible D match to TRBD1 (5 bases). Between the trimmed V and J ends, which lost 5 bases and 3 bases, there was a span of 14 bases. This CDR3 has 14 amino acids. Germline V CDR1 and CDR2: LNHDA, SQIVND (reference sequence). CDR3: CASSAQRGGYEQYF. The CDR3 coding sequence is TGTGCCAGTAGTGCCCAAAGGGGTGGCTACGAGCAGTACTTC. The full variable domain, with the rest looked up from reference TRBV19 and TRBJ2-7, is DGGITQSPKYLFRKEGQNVTLSCEQNLNHDAMYWYRQDPGQGLRLIYYSQIVNDFQKGDIAEGYSVSREKKESFPLTVTSAQKNPTAFYLCASSAQRGGYEQYFGPGTRLTVT.

V and J are TRBV21-1 and TRBJ2-2; the tabulated D call, TRBD2, remains unverified against the DNA. TRBV21-1 is a pseudogene segment. The CDR3 consists of 16 residues. The chain's CDR3 is CASSRNGGENTGELFF. CDR3 DNA sequence: TGTGCCAGCAGCAGGAATGGGGGGGAGAACACCGGGGAGCTGTTTTTT.